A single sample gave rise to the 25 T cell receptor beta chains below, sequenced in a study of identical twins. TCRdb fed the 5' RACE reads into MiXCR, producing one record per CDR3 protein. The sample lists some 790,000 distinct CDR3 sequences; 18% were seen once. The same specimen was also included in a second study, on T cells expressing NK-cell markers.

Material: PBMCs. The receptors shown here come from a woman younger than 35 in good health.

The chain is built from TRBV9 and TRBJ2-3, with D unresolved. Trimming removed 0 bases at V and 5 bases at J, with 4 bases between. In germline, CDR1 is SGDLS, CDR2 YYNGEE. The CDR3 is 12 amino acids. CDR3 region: CASSVDQDTQYF. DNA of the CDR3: TGTGCCAGCAGCGTAGATCAAGATACGCAGTATTTT.

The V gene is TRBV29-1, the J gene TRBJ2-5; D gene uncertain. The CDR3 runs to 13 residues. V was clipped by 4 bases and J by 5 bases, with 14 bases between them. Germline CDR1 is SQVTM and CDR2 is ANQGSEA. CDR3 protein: CSVAHGGGETQYF. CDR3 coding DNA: TGCAGCGTTGCACACGGTGGTGGGGAGACCCAGTACTTC.

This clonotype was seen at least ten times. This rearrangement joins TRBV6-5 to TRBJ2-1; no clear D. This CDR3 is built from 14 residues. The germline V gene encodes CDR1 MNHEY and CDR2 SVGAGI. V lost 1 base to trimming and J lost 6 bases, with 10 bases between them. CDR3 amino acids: CASSYYDLSNEQFF. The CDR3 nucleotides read TGTGCCAGCAGTTACTACGACTTGAGCAATGAGCAGTTCTTC.

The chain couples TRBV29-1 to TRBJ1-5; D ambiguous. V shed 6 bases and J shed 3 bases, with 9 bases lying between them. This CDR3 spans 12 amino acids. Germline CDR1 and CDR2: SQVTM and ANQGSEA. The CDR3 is CSVGSDNQPQHF. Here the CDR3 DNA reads TGCAGCGTCGGGTCAGACAATCAGCCCCAGCATTTT.

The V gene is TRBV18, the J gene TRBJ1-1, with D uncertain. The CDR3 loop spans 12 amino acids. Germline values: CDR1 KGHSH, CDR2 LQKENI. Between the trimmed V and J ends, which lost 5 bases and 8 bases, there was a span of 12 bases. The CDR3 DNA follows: TGTGCCAGCTCAAAACCCGGATTCGAAGCTTTCTTT. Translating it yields CASSKPGFEAFF.

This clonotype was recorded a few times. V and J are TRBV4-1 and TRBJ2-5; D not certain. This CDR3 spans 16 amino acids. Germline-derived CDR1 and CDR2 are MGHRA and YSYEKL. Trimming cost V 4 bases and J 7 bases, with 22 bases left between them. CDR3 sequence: CASSPLVAAGLGTQYF. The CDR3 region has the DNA TGCGCCAGCAGCCCCCTCGTTGCAGCTGGGTTGGGGACCCAGTACTTC.

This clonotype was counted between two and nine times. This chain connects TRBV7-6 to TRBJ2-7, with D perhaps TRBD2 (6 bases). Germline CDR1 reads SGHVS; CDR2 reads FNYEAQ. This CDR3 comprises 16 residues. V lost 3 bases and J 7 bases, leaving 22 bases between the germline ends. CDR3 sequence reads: CASSFGLAPGREEQYF. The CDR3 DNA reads TGTGCCAGCAGCTTTGGGTTGGCCCCTGGCCGGGAGGAGCAGTACTTC.

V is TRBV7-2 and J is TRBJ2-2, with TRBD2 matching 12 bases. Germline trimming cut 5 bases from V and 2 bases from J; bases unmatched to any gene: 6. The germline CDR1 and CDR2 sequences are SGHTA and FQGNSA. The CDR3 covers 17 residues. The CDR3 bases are TGTGCCAGCAGCCCAAGGGGACTAGCGGGTAACACCGGGGAGCTGTTTTTT. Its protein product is CASSPRGLAGNTGELFF.

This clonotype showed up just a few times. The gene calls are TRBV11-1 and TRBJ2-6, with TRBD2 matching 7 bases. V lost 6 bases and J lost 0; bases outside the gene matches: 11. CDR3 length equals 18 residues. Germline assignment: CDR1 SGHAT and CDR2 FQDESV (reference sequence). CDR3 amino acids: CASRPGLVKTSGANVLTF. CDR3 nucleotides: TGTGCCAGCAGACCTGGACTAGTGAAAACCTCTGGGGCCAACGTCCTGACTTTC.

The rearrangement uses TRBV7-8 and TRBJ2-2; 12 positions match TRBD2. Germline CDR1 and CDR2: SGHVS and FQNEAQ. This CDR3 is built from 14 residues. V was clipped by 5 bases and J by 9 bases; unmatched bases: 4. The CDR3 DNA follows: TGTGCCAGCAGCCAGACTAGCGGGAGACGGGAGCTGTTTTTT. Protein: CASSQTSGRRELFF.

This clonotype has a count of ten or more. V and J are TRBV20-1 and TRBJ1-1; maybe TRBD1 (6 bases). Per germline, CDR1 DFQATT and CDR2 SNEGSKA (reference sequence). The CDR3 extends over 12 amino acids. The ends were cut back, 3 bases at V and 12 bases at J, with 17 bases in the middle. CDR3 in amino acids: CSASLAGVVSFF. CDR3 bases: TGCAGTGCTAGCTTGGCAGGGGTGGTATCTTTCTTT.

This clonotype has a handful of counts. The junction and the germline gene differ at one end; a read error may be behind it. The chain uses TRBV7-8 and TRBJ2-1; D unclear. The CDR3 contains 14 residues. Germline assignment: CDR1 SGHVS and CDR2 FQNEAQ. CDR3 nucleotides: TGCGCAGGCAGCCCGGAGAGCTCCTACAATGAGCAGTTCTTC. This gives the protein CAGSPESSYNEQFF.

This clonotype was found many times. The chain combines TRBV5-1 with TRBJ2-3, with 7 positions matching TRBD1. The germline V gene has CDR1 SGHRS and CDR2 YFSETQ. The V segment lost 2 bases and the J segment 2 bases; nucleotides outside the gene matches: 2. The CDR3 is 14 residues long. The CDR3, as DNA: TGCGCCAGCAGCTTACAGGGGCTCACAGATACGCAGTATTTT. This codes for CASSLQGLTDTQYF.

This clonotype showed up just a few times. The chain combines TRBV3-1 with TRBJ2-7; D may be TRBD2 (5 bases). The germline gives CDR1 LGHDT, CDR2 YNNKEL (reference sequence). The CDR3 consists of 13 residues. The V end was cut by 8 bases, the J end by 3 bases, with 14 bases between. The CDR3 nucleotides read TGTGCCAGCCGTGGTGGGAGTGGCTACGAGCAGTACTTC. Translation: CASRGGSGYEQYF.

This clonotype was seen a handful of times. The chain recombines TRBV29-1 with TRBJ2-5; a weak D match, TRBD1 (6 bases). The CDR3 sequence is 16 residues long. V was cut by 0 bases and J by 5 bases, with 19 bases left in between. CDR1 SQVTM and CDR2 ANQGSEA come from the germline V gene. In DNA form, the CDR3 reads TGCAGCGTTGAAGATCCCCTACAGGGAAGGGTCGAGACCCAGTACTTC. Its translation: CSVEDPLQGRVETQYF. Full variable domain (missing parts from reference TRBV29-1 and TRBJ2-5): SAVISQKPSRDICQRGTSLTIQCQVDSQVTMMFWYRQQPGQSLTLIATANQGSEATYESGFVIDKFPISRPNLTFSTLTVSNMSPEDSSIYLCSVEDPLQGRVETQYFGPGTRLLVL.

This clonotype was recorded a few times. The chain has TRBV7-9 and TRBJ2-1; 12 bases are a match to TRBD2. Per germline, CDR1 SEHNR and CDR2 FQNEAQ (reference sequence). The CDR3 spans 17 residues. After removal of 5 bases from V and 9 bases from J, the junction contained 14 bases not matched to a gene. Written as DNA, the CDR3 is TGTGCCAGCAGCGCCCCTGGGGCTAGCGGGAGGGTATTTGAGCAGTTCTTC. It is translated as CASSAPGASGRVFEQFF.

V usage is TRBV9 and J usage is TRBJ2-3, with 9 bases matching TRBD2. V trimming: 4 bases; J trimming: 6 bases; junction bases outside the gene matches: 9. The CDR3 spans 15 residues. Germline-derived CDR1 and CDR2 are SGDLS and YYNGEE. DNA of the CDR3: TGTGCCAGCAGCTTTTCGGGACTAGCAGGGGATACGCAGTATTTT. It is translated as CASSFSGLAGDTQYF.

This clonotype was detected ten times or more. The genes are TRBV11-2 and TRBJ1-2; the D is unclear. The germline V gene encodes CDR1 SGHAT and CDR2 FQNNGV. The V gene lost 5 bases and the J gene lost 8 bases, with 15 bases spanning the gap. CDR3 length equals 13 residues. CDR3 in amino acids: CASSPSRIRGYTF. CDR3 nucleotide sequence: TGTGCCAGCAGCCCCTCCCGTATCAGGGGCTACACCTTC.

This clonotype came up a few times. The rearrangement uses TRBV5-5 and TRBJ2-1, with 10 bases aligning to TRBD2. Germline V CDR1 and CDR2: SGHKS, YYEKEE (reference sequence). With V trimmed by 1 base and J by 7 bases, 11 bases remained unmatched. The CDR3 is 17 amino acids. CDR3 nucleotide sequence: TGTGCCAGCAGCTTGTTTTCTAGCGGGGGACCTAAGAATGAGCAGTTCTTC. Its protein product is CASSLFSSGGPKNEQFF. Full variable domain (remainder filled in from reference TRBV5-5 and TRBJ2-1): DAGVTQSPTHLIKTRGQQVTLRCSPISGHKSVSWYQQVLGQGPQFIFQYYEKEERGRGNFPDRFSARQFPNYSSELNVNALLLGDSALYLCASSLFSSGGPKNEQFFGPGTRLTVL.

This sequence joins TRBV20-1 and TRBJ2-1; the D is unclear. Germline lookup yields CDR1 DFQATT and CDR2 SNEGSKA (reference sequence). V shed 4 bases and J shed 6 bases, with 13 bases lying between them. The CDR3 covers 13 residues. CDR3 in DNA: TGCAGTGCTATCCGCCAAACAGTCAATGAGCAGTTCTTC. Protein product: CSAIRQTVNEQFF.

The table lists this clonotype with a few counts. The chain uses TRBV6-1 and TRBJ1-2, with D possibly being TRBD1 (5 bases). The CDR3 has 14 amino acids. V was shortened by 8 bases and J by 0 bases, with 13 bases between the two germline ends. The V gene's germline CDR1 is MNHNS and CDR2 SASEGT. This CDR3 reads CASGETGANYGYTF. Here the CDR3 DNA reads TGTGCCAGCGGGGAAACGGGGGCTAACTATGGCTACACCTTC.

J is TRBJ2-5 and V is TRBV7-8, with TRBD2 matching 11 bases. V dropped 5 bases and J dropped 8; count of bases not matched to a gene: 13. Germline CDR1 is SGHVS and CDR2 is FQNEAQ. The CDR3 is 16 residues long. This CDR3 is CASSGEPGLAAETQYF. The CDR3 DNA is TGTGCCAGCAGCGGCGAACCGGGACTAGCGGCCGAAACCCAGTACTTC.

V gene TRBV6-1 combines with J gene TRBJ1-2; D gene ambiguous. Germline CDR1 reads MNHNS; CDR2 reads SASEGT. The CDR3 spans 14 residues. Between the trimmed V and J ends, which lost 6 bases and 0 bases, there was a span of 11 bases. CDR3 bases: TGTGCCAGCAGCGACGACGGCACTAACTATGGCTACACCTTC. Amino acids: CASSDDGTNYGYTF.

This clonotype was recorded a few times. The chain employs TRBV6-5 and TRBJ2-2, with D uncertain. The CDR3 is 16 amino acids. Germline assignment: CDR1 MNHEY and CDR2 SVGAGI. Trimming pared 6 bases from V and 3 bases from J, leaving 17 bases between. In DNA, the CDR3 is TGTGCCAGCAGCTTATACGTTAACCGTGACACCGGGGAGCTGTTTTTT. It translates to CASSLYVNRDTGELFF.

CDR3 bases: TGTGCCAGCAGTTTACGCGGGAGGTCTGGTGAAGCTTTCTTT. It translates to CASSLRGRSGEAFF. The chain uses TRBV27 and TRBJ1-1; D gene uncertain. Per germline, CDR1 MNHEY and CDR2 SMNVEV (reference sequence). The CDR3 runs 14 residues. Trimming removed 2 bases from V and 7 bases from J, with 14 bases in between.